This is a list of T cell receptor beta chains from one sample in a study of cytomegalovirus exposure and HLA in healthy donors. Measured with immunoSEQ multiplex PCR; TCRdb has only the in-frame clones, and not every one. The sample gives approximately 200,000 clones, 79% of which show up once; around 1.6% is in the top ten. Sample: PBMCs. Source of these receptors: a girl aged 5-17 years in good health and CMV-seropositive. Both conserved end residues are part of each CDR3. A D gene is named only where the DNA matches it firmly. A row's size may be missing; if present it is once, few, many or a size class.

V: TRBV11-2
length: 14
size: once
J: TRBJ1-1
D: TRBD1
CDR3: CASSLVGGPTEAFF
DNA: TGTGCCAGCAGCTTAGTAGGGGGCCCCACTGAAGCTTTCTTT

V: TRBV19
length: 15
size: -
J: TRBJ1-2
D: TRBD1
CDR3: CASSPGGDYNYGYTF
DNA: TGTGCCAGTAGCCCAGGGGGCGATTATAACTATGGCTACACCTTC

V: TRBV6-1
length: 15
size: -
J: TRBJ2-2
D: -
CDR3: CASSEAHGGGGELFF
DNA: TGTGCCAGCAGTGAAGCGCACGGGGGAGGCGGGGAGCTGTTTTTT

V: TRBV7-2
length: 15
size: -
J: TRBJ1-2
D: -
CDR3: CASRTGTTLGYGYTF
DNA: TGTGCCAGCAGAACCGGGACAACCTTGGGCTATGGCTACACCTTC

V: TRBV25-1
length: 14
size: once
J: TRBJ1-5
D: -
CDR3: CASSGPGSNQPQHF
DNA: TGTGCCAGCAGTGGCCCAGGGTCCAATCAGCCCCAGCATTTT

V: TRBV5-1
length: 13
size: -
J: TRBJ2-5
D: -
CDR3: CASSQDTQETQYF
DNA: TGCGCCAGCAGCCAGGACACACAAGAGACCCAGTACTTC

V: TRBV7-7
length: 16
size: -
J: TRBJ2-1
D: TRBD2
CDR3: CASSPSASGGTGEQFF
DNA: TGTGCCAGCAGCCCGTCGGCGAGCGGGGGGACGGGAGAGCAGTTCTTC

V: TRBV5-6
length: 18
size: -
J: TRBJ1-5
D: -
CDR3: CASSLAVYREGSNQPQHF
DNA: TGTGCCAGTAGCTTGGCCGTTTACAGGGAGGGTAGCAATCAGCCCCAGCATTTT

V: TRBV7-8
length: 16
size: few
J: TRBJ2-7
D: -
CDR3: CASTRRSAFYSYEQYF
DNA: TGTGCCAGCACCCGGAGGTCGGCTTTTTACTCCTACGAGCAGTACTTC

V: TRBV2
length: 16
size: -
J: TRBJ2-3
D: TRBD1
CDR3: CASSDATGITTDTQYF
DNA: TGTGCCAGCAGTGACGCGACAGGGATTACCACAGATACGCAGTATTTT

V: TRBV7-2
length: 15
size: -
J: TRBJ1-3
D: -
CDR3: CASSLAAGTGNTIYF
DNA: TGTGCCAGCAGCTTAGCCGCCGGGACTGGAAACACCATATATTTT

V: TRBV5-1
length: 14
size: few
J: TRBJ1-2
D: -
CDR3: CASSGDLGGYGYTF
DNA: TGCGCCAGCAGCGGTGATTTGGGGGGTTATGGCTACACCTTC

V: TRBV11-3
length: 12
size: -
J: TRBJ1-2
D: -
CDR3: CASGLGGSGYTF
DNA: TGTGCCAGCGGCTTGGGGGGATCTGGCTACACCTTC

V: TRBV11-2
length: 15
size: -
J: TRBJ2-1
D: -
CDR3: CASSLDFAGGNEQFF
DNA: TGTGCCAGCAGCTTAGATTTCGCAGGGGGGAATGAGCAGTTCTTC

V: TRBV29-1
length: 12
size: -
J: TRBJ2-2
D: TRBD1
CDR3: CSVVQGSGELFF
DNA: TGCAGCGTTGTACAGGGGTCCGGGGAGCTGTTTTTT

V: TRBV19
length: 14
size: -
J: TRBJ1-1
D: -
CDR3: CASKDWEGTTEAFF
DNA: TGTGCCAGTAAGGATTGGGAGGGGACCACTGAAGCTTTCTTT

V: TRBV19
length: 16
size: -
J: TRBJ1-5
D: -
CDR3: CASSITGRAGNQPQHF
DNA: TGTGCCAGTAGTATAACGGGCAGGGCTGGCAATCAGCCCCAGCATTTT

V: TRBV5-4
length: 17
size: -
J: TRBJ2-6
D: TRBD2
CDR3: CASAFFGGISGANVLTF
DNA: TGTGCCAGCGCCTTTTTCGGGGGGATTTCTGGGGCCAACGTCCTGACCTTC

V: TRBV19
length: 13
size: -
J: TRBJ1-1
D: TRBD1
CDR3: CATQGDRSSEAFF
DNA: TGTGCCACCCAGGGGGATCGAAGCTCCGAGGCTTTCTTT

V: TRBV4-1
length: 16
size: -
J: TRBJ2-5
D: TRBD2
CDR3: CASSPLGLAGKETQYF
DNA: TGCGCCAGCAGCCCACTGGGACTAGCGGGAAAGGAGACCCAGTACTTC

V: TRBV7-8
length: 16
size: -
J: TRBJ1-5
D: -
CDR3: CASSPSWGGGNQPQHF
DNA: TGTGCCAGCAGCCCCTCGTGGGGGGGCGGCAATCAGCCCCAGCATTTT

V: TRBV18
length: 16
size: -
J: TRBJ2-5
D: -
CDR3: CASSPPARGTPETQYF
DNA: TGTGCCAGCTCACCACCTGCCAGGGGTACCCCGGAGACCCAGTACTTC

V: TRBV30
length: 14
size: -
J: TRBJ2-3
D: -
CDR3: CAWRPGVVIDTQYF
DNA: TGTGCCTGGAGGCCCGGGGTTGTAATAGATACGCAGTATTTT

V: TRBV5-1
length: 14
size: -
J: TRBJ2-2
D: -
CDR3: CASSRGQSTGELFF
DNA: TGCGCCAGCAGTAGAGGACAGAGTACCGGGGAGCTGTTTTTT

V: TRBV6-5
length: 13
size: -
J: TRBJ2-7
D: -
CDR3: CASSYEGAYEQYF
DNA: TGTGCCAGCAGTTACGAGGGGGCCTACGAGCAGTACTTC

V: TRBV9
length: 15
size: -
J: TRBJ2-3
D: TRBD1
CDR3: CASSEGQTRGDTQYF
DNA: TGTGCCAGCAGCGAGGGACAGACACGAGGAGATACGCAGTATTTT

V: TRBV6-1
length: 14
size: -
J: TRBJ2-3
D: TRBD1
CDR3: CASRRDRVADTQYF
DNA: TGTGCCAGCAGAAGGGACAGGGTTGCAGATACGCAGTATTTT

V: TRBV5-5
length: 14
size: -
J: TRBJ2-5
D: -
CDR3: CASSLAIIIETQYF
DNA: TGTGCCAGCAGCTTGGCTATAATTATCGAGACCCAGTACTTC

V: TRBV5-6
length: 17
size: -
J: TRBJ2-7
D: TRBD2
CDR3: CASSLEGLAVFPYEQYF
DNA: TGTGCCAGCAGCTTGGAGGGACTAGCGGTGTTTCCCTACGAGCAGTACTTC

V: TRBV5-4
length: 14
size: few
J: TRBJ1-1
D: -
CDR3: CASSEPTRNTEAFF
DNA: TGTGCCAGCAGCGAACCGACAAGGAACACTGAAGCTTTCTTT